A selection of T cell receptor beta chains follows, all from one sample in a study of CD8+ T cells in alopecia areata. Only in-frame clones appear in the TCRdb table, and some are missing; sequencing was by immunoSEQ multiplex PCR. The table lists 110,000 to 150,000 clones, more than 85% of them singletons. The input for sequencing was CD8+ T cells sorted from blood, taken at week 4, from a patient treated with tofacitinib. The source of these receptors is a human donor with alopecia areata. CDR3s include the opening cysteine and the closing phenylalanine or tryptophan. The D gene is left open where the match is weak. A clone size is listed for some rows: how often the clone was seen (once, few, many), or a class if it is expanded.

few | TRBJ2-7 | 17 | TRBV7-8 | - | CASSLPFGVRDAYEQYF | TGTGCCAGCAGCTTACCCTTCGGGGTTCGGGATGCGTACGAGCAGTACTTC
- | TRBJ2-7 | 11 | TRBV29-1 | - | CSVIATYEQYF | TGCAGCGTTATAGCAACCTACGAGCAGTACTTC
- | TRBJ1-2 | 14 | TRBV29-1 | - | CSVVGGGLWDGYTF | TGCAGCGTTGTAGGTGGGGGCTTGTGGGATGGCTACACCTTC
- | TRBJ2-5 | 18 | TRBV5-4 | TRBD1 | CASRTGRMTGDGEETQYF | TGTGCCAGCAGGACCGGACGGATGACAGGGGATGGGGAGGAGACCCAGTACTTC
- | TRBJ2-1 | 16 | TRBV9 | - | CASSVGTIGTYNEQFF | TGTGCCAGCAGCGTAGGGACCATAGGAACCTACAATGAGCAGTTCTTC
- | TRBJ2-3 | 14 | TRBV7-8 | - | CASSLGSNGDTQYF | TGTGCCAGCAGCTTAGGATCGAACGGGGATACGCAGTATTTT
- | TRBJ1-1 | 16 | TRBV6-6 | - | CASSYDRLGLYTEAFF | TGTGCCAGCAGTTACGACCGACTGGGGTTGTACACTGAAGCTTTCTTT
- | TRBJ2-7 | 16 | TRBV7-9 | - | CASSLGGGPSSYEQYF | TGTGCCAGCAGCTTAGGTGGAGGGCCCAGCTCCTACGAGCAGTACTTC
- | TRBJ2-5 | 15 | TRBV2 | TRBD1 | CASTKGAGGEETQYF | TGTGCCAGCACTAAAGGGGCAGGGGGCGAAGAGACCCAGTACTTC
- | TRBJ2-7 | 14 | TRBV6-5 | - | CASSASMGLDEQYF | TGTGCCAGCAGTGCTTCGATGGGGCTAGACGAGCAGTACTTC
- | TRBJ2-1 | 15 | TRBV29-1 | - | CSVPTYRSSYNEQFF | TGCAGCGTTCCGACGTATAGGAGCTCCTACAATGAGCAGTTCTTC
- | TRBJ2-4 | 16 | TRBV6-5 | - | CASSYVGEVAKNIQYF | TGTGCCAGCAGTTACGTCGGGGAAGTAGCCAAAAACATTCAGTACTTC
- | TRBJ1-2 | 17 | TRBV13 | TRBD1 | CASSLLISGTGDDGYTF | TGTGCCAGCAGCTTATTAATCTCCGGGACAGGGGATGATGGCTACACCTTC
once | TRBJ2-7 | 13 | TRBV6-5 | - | CASSYSGGGEQYF | TGTGCCAGCAGTTACTCAGGAGGGGGCGAGCAGTACTTC
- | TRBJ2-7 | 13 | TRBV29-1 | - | CSVETASSYEQYF | TGCAGCGTTGAAACCGCTAGCTCCTACGAGCAGTACTTC
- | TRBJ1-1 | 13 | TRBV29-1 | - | CSVDGAGAAEAFF | TGCAGCGTTGATGGGGCGGGGGCGGCTGAAGCTTTCTTT
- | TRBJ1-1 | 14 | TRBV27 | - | CASTRGGPVAEAFF | TGTGCCAGCACGCGGGGGGGGCCGGTGGCTGAAGCTTTCTTT
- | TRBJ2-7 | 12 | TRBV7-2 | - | CASSFISYEQYF | TGTGCCAGCAGCTTTATCTCCTACGAGCAGTACTTC
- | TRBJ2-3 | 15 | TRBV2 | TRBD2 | CASAAGAISTDTQYF | TGTGCCAGCGCAGCGGGGGCTATTAGCACAGATACGCAGTATTTT
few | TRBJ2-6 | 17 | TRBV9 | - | CASSGTREFSGANVLTF | TGTGCCAGCAGCGGAACAAGGGAATTCTCTGGGGCCAACGTCCTGACTTTC
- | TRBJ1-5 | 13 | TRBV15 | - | CATSRGSDQPQHF | TGTGCCACCAGCAGAGGAAGTGATCAGCCCCAGCATTTT
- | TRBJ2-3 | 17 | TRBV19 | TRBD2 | CASSPLWASGSTDTQYF | TGTGCCAGTAGCCCCCTCTGGGCTAGCGGGAGCACAGATACGCAGTATTTT
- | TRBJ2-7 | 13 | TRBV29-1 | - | CSVAGTNLYEQYF | TGCAGCGTTGCAGGGACCAACCTGTACGAGCAGTACTTC
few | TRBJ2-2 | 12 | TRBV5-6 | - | CASSPGTGELFF | TGTGCCAGCAGCCCGGGGACCGGGGAGCTGTTTTTT
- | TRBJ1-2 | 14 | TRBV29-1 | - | CSVEDQGASYGYTF | TGCAGCGTTGAAGATCAAGGGGCGAGTTATGGCTACACCTTC
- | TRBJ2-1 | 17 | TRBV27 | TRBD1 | CASSLLRDRGPYNEQFF | TGTGCCAGCAGTTTATTGCGAGACAGGGGGCCTTACAATGAGCAGTTCTTC
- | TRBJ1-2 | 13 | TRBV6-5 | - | CASSSTGNHGYTF | TGTGCCAGCAGTTCTACAGGGAACCATGGCTACACCTTC
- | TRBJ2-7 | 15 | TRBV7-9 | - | CASSRRDNYPYEQYF | TGTGCCAGCAGCCGACGGGATAACTACCCCTACGAGCAGTACTTC
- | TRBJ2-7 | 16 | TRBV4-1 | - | CASSPWGGLGYAEQYF | TGCGCCAGCAGCCCCTGGGGTGGACTCGGGTATGCCGAGCAGTACTTC
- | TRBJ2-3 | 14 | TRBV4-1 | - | CASSQKGGADTQYF | TGCGCCAGCAGCCAGAAGGGTGGGGCAGATACGCAGTATTTT
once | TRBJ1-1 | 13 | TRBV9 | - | CASNSNTNTEAFF | TGTGCCAGCAACTCCAACACGAACACTGAAGCTTTCTTT
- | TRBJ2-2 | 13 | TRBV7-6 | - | CASSSSMAGELFF | TGTGCCAGCAGCTCATCAATGGCCGGGGAGCTGTTTTTT
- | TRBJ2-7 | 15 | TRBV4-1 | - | CASSQDRGSSYEQYF | TGCGCCAGCAGCCAAGATCGGGGGAGCTCCTACGAGCAGTACTTC
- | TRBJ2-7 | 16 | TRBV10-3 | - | CAISEQGGLESYEQYF | TGTGCCATCAGTGAGCAAGGGGGATTGGAGTCCTACGAGCAGTACTTC
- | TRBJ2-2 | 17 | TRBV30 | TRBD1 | CAWRRDRGVSSTGELFF | TGTGCCTGGAGACGGGACAGGGGCGTTTCAAGCACCGGGGAGCTGTTTTTT
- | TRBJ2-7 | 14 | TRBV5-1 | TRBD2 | CASSGGTSTYEQYF | TGCGCCAGCAGCGGGGGGACTAGTACCTACGAGCAGTACTTC
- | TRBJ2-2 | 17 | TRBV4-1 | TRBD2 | CASSSLLAGGSTGELFF | TGCGCCAGCAGCTCTTTACTAGCGGGAGGAAGCACCGGGGAGCTGTTTTTT
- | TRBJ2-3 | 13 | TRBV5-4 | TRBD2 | CASSFGGADTQYF | TGTGCCAGCAGCTTTGGGGGGGCAGATACGCAGTATTTT
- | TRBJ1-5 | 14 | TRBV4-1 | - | CASSQVSSDQPQHF | TGCGCCAGCAGCCAAGTGAGTTCTGATCAGCCCCAGCATTTT
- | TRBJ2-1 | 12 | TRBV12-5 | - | CASGPSGNEQFF | TGTGCTAGTGGCCCGAGCGGGAATGAGCAGTTCTTC
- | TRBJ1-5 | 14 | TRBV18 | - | CASSPPIAGQPQHF | TGTGCCAGCTCGCCCCCGATCGCAGGTCAGCCCCAGCATTTT
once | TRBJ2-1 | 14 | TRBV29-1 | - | CSVSAGTLYNEQFF | TGCAGCGTCTCGGCCGGGACCCTTTACAATGAGCAGTTCTTC
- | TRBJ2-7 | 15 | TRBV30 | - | CAWSVPRVISYEQYF | TGTGCCTGGAGTGTACCTCGGGTGATCTCCTACGAGCAGTACTTC
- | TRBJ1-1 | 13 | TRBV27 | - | CASRGNLNTEAFF | TGTGCCAGCAGGGGGAATTTGAACACTGAAGCTTTCTTT
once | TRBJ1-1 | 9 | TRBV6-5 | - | CARGTEAFF | TGTGCCAGAGGCACTGAAGCTTTCTTT
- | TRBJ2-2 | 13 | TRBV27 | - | CASSAQQAGELFF | TGTGCCAGCAGTGCCCAACAGGCCGGGGAGCTGTTTTTT
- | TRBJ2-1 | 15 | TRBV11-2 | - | CASSEGGGPDNEQFF | TGTGCCAGCAGCGAGGGGGGAGGGCCGGACAATGAGCAGTTCTTC
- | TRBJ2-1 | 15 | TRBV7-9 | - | CASSYFSGVKNEQFF | TGTGCCAGCAGCTACTTTTCAGGAGTGAAGAATGAGCAGTTCTTC
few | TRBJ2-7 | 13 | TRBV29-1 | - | CSAKDIHDYEQYF | TGCAGCGCTAAGGACATCCACGACTACGAGCAGTACTTC
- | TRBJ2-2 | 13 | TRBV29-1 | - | CSGMDGDTGELFF | TGCAGCGGTATGGACGGAGACACCGGGGAGCTGTTTTTT
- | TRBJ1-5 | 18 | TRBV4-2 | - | CASSPPLGDTNSNQPQHF | TGTGCCAGCAGCCCCCCTCTCGGGGACACGAATAGCAATCAGCCCCAGCATTTT
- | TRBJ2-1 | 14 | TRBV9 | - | CASSPGYTYNEQFF | TGTGCCAGCAGCCCCGGGTATACCTACAATGAGCAGTTCTTC
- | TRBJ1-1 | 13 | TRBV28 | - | CASSLNGGRKDFF | TGTGCCAGCAGTTTAAACGGGGGGCGCAAGGACTTCTTT
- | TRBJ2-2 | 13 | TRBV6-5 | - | CASSYGLAGELFF | TGTGCCAGCAGTTACGGGCTCGCCGGGGAGCTGTTTTTT
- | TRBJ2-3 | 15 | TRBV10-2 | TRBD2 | CAADVAGALTDTQYF | TGCGCCGCCGACGTAGCGGGGGCCCTCACAGATACGCAGTATTTT
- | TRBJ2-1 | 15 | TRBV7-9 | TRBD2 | CASSSAGAGSNEQFF | TGTGCCAGCAGCTCAGCGGGAGCGGGAAGTAATGAGCAGTTCTTC
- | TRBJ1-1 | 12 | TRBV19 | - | CASSIAGSEAFF | TGTGCCAGTAGTATAGCGGGCAGTGAAGCTTTCTTT
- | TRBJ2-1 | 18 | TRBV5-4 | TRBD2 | CASSSGGTPPVPYNEQFF | TGTGCCAGCAGCTCGGGAGGGACACCCCCTGTTCCCTACAATGAGCAGTTCTTC
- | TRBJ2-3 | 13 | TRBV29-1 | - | CSVEGGLEDTQYF | TGCAGCGTTGAAGGGGGTCTTGAAGATACGCAGTATTTT